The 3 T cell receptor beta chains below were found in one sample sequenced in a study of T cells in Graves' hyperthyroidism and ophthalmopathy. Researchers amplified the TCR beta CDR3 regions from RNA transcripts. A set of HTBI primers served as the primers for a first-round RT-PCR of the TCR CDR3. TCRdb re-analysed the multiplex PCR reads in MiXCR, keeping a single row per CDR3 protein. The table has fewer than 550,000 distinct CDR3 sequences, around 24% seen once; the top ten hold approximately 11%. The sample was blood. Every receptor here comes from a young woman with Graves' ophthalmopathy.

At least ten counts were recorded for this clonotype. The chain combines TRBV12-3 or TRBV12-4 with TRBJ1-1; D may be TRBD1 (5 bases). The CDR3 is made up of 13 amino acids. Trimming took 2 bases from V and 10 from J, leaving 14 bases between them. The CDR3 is CASSLSQGKGAFF. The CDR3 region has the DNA TGTGCCAGCAGTTTATCGCAGGGCAAAGGAGCTTTCTTT.

The CDR3 DNA reads as TGTGCCAGCAGTAAGGGACTAGCGGGAGGAGAGACCCAGTACTTC. As protein: CASSKGLAGGETQYF. The V and J genes are TRBV6-1 and TRBJ2-5, with 15 bases identical to TRBD2. With 5 bases clipped from V and 4 bases from J, the junction kept 2 bases outside the gene matches. This CDR3 has 15 amino acids. Germline V gene lookup returns CDR1 MNHNS and CDR2 SASEGT.

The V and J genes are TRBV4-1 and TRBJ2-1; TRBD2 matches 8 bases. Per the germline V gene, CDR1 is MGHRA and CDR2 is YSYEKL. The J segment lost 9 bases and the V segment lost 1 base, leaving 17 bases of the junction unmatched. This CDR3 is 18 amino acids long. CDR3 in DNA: TGCGCCAGCAGCCAAGGCCATGCACCGGGACTAGTGCAGGGTGAGCAGTTCTTC. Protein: CASSQGHAPGLVQGEQFF.